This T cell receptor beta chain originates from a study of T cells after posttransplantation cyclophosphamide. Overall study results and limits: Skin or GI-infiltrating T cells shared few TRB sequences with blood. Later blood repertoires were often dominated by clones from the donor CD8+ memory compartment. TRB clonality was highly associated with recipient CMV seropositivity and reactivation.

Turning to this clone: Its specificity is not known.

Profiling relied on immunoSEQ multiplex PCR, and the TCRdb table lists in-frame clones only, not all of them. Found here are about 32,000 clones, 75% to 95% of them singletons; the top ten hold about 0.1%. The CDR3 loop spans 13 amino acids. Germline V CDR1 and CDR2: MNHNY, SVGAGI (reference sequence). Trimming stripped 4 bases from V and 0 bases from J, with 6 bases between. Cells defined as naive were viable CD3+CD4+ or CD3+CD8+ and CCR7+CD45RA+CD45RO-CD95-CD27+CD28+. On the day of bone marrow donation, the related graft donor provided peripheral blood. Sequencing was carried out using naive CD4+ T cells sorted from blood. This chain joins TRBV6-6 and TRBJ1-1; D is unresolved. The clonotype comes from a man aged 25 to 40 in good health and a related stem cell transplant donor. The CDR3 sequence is CASSSRMNTEAFF. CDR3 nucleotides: TGTGCCAGCAGTTCCAGAATGAACACTGAAGCTTTCTTT.